A selection of T cell receptor beta chains follows, all from one sample in a study of T-cell memory formation after mild COVID-19. Each CDR3 protein is one row after TCRdb ran MiXCR on the 5' RACE reads. The sample lists a few hundred thousand distinct CDR3 sequences; around 27% were seen once. What was sequenced was PBMCs or a T cell subset sorted from them (not recorded which). These receptors were collected from an adult woman who had mild COVID-19 (a few samples of this study predate the infection). Cell type and time point are not known. Both conserved end residues are part of each CDR3. D genes are given only for firm matches. Not all rows give a size; the values are once, few, many and, for expanded clones, a class.

few,16,TRBJ1-6,TRBV20-1,.,CSARELGGTPNSPLHF,TGCAGTGCTAGAGAGCTAGGTGGTACGCCTAATTCACCCCTCCACTTT
.,14,TRBJ1-2,TRBV11-2,.,CASSLGGTSNGYTF,TGTGCCAGCAGCTTAGGCGGGACATCTAATGGCTACACCTTC
.,11,TRBJ2-3,TRBV7-9,.,CASSLGMGQYF,TGTGCCAGCAGTCTGGGAATGGGGCAGTATTTT
.,14,TRBJ2-7,TRBV9,.,CASSAGQFSYEQYF,TGTGCCAGCAGCGCGGGGCAGTTCTCCTACGAGCAGTACTTC
.,14,TRBJ2-7,TRBV20-1,TRBD2,CSAGTSGRVYEQYF,TGCAGTGCGGGTACTAGCGGGAGGGTCTACGAGCAGTACTTC
.,13,TRBJ2-1,TRBV30,.,CAVYGILGNEQFF,TGTGCCGTATACGGGATCCTTGGCAATGAGCAGTTCTTC
.,15,TRBJ1-1,TRBV5-1,.,CASSLGLQGRTEAFF,TGCGCCAGCAGCTTGGGCTTACAGGGAAGGACTGAAGCTTTCTTT
.,14,TRBJ2-4,TRBV29-1,.,CSVGTGLAKNIQYF,TGCAGCGTGGGAACAGGGCTAGCCAAAAACATTCAGTACTTC
.,16,TRBJ1-2,TRBV11-3,.,CASSLRSNEFRYGYTF,TGTGCCAGCAGCTTAAGGTCTAACGAGTTTCGCTATGGCTACACCTTC
.,17,TRBJ2-7,TRBV15,.,CATRRPISGPPPYEQYF,TGTGCCACCAGAAGACCGATTTCGGGGCCGCCCCCCTACGAGCAGTACTTC
.,15,TRBJ1-1,TRBV24-1,TRBD1,CATSDQGAPNTEAFF,TGTGCCACCAGTGATCAGGGGGCGCCGAACACTGAAGCTTTCTTT
few,12,TRBJ2-7,TRBV5-5,.,CASSPLAGEQYF,TGTGCCAGCAGCCCTTTGGCTGGCGAGCAGTACTTC
.,15,TRBJ2-3,TRBV9,TRBD1,CASSVAGGNTDTQYF,TGTGCCAGCAGCGTTGCAGGGGGAAACACAGATACGCAGTATTTT
few,14,TRBJ1-2,TRBV6-5,.,CASSYSSGGYGYTF,TGTGCCAGCAGTTACTCTTCGGGGGGATATGGCTACACCTTC
.,14,TRBJ2-1,TRBV4-3,.,CASSQDSSLDEQFF,TGCGCCAGCAGCCAAGATTCTAGTCTGGATGAGCAGTTCTTC
.,17,TRBJ2-1,TRBV4-1,.,CASSRPPGGSSYNEQFF,TGCGCCAGCAGCCGTCCCCCAGGGGGGAGCTCCTACAATGAGCAGTTCTTC
.,14,TRBJ1-5,TRBV12-3/TRBV12-4,.,CASSPKPYNQPQHF,TGTGCCAGCAGTCCCAAGCCTTACAATCAGCCCCAGCATTTT
.,14,TRBJ1-2,TRBV4-1,.,CASSQGGQRRGYTF,TGCGCCAGCAGCCAAGGAGGGCAACGACGTGGCTACACCTTC
.,15,TRBJ1-6,TRBV2,TRBD1,CASSEVRQGSSPLHF,TGTGCCAGCAGTGAAGTGCGACAGGGAAGTTCACCCCTCCACTTT
once,15,TRBJ2-7,TRBV27,.,CASSSPQGGNYEQYF,TGTGCCAGCAGTTCCCCCCAGGGGGGGAACTACGAGCAGTACTTC
.,18,TRBJ2-7,TRBV13,TRBD2,CASSPSPGTSGSTYEQYF,TGTGCCAGCAGCCCTAGCCCCGGGACTAGCGGGAGTACGTACGAGCAGTACTTC
once,18,TRBJ1-6,TRBV2,.,CASSEGPRAGSYNSPLHF,TGTGCCAGCAGCGAAGGGCCTCGGGCCGGCTCCTATAATTCACCCCTCCACTTT
few,14,TRBJ2-7,TRBV11-2,.,CASSLYLEGLEQYF,TGTGCCAGCAGCTTATACCTAGAAGGTCTCGAGCAGTACTTC
.,16,TRBJ2-7,TRBV3-1,TRBD2,CASSQAQGLASYEQYF,TGTGCCAGCAGCCAAGCACAGGGACTAGCATCCTACGAGCAGTACTTC
few,15,TRBJ2-7,TRBV18,.,CASSPRDRGGYEQYF,TGTGCCAGCTCACCACGGGATAGAGGAGGTTACGAGCAGTACTTC
.,16,TRBJ2-3,TRBV6-5,.,CASSYSGRLSTDTQYF,TGTGCCAGCAGTTACTCAGGGAGACTTAGCACAGATACGCAGTATTTT
few,16,TRBJ2-5,TRBV11-2,TRBD1,CASSTYRGKAAETQYF,TGTGCCAGCAGCACCTACAGGGGGAAAGCGGCAGAGACCCAGTACTTC
few,15,TRBJ2-7,TRBV4-3,.,CASSQDYAGSYEQYF,TGCGCCAGCAGCCAAGATTATGCAGGGTCCTACGAGCAGTACTTC
.,13,TRBJ2-7,TRBV3-1,.,CASSHQGPYEQYF,TGTGCCAGCAGCCACCAGGGCCCTTACGAGCAGTACTTC
many,12,TRBJ1-1,TRBV19,.,CASIKQGTEAFF,TGTGCCAGTATCAAACAGGGCACTGAAGCTTTCTTT
few,15,TRBJ2-7,TRBV20-1,TRBD2,CSARTGLAGVHEQYF,TGCAGTGCTAGGACGGGACTAGCGGGAGTCCACGAGCAGTACTTC